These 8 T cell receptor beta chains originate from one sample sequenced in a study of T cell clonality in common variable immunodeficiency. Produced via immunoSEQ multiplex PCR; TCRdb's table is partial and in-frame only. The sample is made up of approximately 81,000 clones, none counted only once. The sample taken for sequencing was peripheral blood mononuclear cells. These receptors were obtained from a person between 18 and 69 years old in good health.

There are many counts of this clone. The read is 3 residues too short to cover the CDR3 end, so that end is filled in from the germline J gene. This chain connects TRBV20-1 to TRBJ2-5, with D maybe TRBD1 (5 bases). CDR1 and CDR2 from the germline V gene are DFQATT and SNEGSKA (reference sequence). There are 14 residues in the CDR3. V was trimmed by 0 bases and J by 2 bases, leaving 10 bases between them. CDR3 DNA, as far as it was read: TGCAGTGCTAGAGATAAGGACACACAAGAGACC. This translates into CSARDKDTQET. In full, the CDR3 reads CSARDKDTQETQYF.

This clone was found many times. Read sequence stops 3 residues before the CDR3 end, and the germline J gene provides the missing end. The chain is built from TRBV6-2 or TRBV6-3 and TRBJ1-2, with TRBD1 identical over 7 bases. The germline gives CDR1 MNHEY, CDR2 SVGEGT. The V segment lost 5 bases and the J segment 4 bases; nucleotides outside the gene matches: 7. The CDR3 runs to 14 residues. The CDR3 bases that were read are TGTGCCAGCAGTATGCCCGGGACAGCCTATGGC. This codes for CASSMPGTAYG. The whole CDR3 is CASSMPGTAYGYTF.

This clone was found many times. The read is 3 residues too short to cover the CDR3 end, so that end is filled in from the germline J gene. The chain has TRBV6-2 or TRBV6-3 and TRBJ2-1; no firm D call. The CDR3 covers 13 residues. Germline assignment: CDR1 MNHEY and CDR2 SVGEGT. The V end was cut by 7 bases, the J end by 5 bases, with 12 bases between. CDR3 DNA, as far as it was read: TGTGCCAGCAATCGCCCCCTAAACAATGAG. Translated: CASNRPLNNE. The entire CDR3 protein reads CASNRPLNNEQFF.

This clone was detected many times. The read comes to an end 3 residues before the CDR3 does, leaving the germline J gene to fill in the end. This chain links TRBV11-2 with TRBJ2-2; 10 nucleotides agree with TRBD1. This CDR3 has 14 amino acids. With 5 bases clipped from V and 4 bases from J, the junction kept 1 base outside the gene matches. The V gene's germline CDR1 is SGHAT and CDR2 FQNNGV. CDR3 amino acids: CASSRTGGTGELFF. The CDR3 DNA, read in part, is TGTGCCAGCAGCCGGACAGGGGGCACCGGGGAG.

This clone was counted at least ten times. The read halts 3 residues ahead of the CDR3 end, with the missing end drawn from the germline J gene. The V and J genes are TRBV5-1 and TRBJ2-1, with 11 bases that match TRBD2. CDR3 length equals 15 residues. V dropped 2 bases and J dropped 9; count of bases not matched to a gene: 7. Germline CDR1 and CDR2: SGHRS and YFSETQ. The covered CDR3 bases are TGCGCCAGCAGCTTCTTAGCGGGAGGGCCAAGTGAG. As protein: CASSFLAGGPSE. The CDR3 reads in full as CASSFLAGGPSEQFF.

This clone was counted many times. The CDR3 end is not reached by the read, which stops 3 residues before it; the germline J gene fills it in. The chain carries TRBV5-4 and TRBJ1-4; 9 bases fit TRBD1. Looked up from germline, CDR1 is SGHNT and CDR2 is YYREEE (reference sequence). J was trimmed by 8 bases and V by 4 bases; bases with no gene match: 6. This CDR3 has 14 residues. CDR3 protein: CASSKGTGPEKLFF. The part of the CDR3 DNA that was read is TGTGCCAGCAGCAAAGGGACAGGGCCCGAAAAA.

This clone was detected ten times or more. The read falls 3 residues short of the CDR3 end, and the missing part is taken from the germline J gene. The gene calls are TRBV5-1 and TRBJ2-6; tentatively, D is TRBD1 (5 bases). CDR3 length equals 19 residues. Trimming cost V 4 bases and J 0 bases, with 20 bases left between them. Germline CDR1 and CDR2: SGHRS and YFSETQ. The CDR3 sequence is CASSIRQIASVSGANVLTF. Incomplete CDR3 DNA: TGCGCCAGCAGCATTAGACAGATAGCAAGCGTCTCTGGGGCCAACGTC.

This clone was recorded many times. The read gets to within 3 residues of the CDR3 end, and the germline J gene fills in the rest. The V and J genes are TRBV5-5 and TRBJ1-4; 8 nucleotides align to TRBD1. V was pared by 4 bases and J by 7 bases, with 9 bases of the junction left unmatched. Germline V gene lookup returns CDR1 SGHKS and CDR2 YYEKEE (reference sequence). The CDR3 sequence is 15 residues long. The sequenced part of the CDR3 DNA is TGTGCCAGCAGCCTGGTGGACAGGGACGTTGAAAAA. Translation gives CASSLVDRDVEK. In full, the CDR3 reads CASSLVDRDVEKLFF.